This TCR beta chain was documented in a study of blood T cell repertoires in COVID-19 (dated by TCRdb to the early 2020s). Regarding the research as a whole: Samples from collaborators originated in the United States, Italy and Spain and spanned both the acute and convalescent phases of COVID-19. The prospective study material was composed of cDNA or gDNA derived from T cells, B-cell-depleted T cells, or PBMCs. Subjects who had been exposed to COVID-19, were actively infected with it, or had recovered from it provided the deeply sampled blood TCRbeta repertoires that made up the dataset. The repertoires were released in a freely available public database meant as a resource for research on the immune response to SARS-CoV-2. The samples were drawn from the first 160 participants of the ongoing ImmuneRACE study and from over a thousand subjects provided by 6 global collaborators. A de-identified subject ID, COVID-19 status, age in years and sex were almost always included in the sample metadata. Where HLA class I and class II types were available, the types were taken from metadata supplied by the sample provider, not from assay-based typing.

TCRbeta CDR3 regions were amplified from genomic DNA by means of the immunoSEQ Assay, a bias-controlled multiplex PCR. Per the source publication's procedure: Within the assay, amplification of reference gene primers was used to estimate how many nucleated cells each sample contained. Sequence reads were collapsed and filtered to measure the absolute abundance of every unique TCRbeta CDR3 rearrangement. For each sample, productive Simpson clonality was calculated as the square root of Simpson's diversity index over productive rearrangements. TCRdb retrieved this table from immuneACCESS and kept in-frame rearrangements only. Not all clones are present; in checked studies, unresolved V genes account for under half, and no reason is known for the remainder. V and J calls and clone size are as listed in that table; D and trimming were resolved from the DNA. This sample is represented by about 55,000 clones; approximately 85% of them were singletons. The ten most abundant clones make up roughly 15% of the sample.

On the study overall, not on this receptor specifically: The amount of clinical and demographic metadata varied by source and participant and was provided uncurated.

The collaborating institutions used their own protocols to collect whole blood in K2EDTA tubes. For TCRbeta analysis, collaborators shipped samples as frozen whole blood, isolated PBMCs, or DNA extracted from either of those sample types. On this clone itself: Its specific antigen is unknown. No base quality information exists; no much larger clone differs at one position.

The CDR3, from cysteine to phenylalanine, totals 15 residues. The DNA shown is the 45-base CDR3, in frame from base 1. V is clipped by 9 bases and J by 2 bases, and the sequence between their germline boundaries is 17 bases long. CDR1 and CDR2, per the germline V gene, are SGHRS and YFSETQ. Material: peripheral blood. The clonotype originates from a human donor in a cohort sampled during active COVID-19. Rearrangement joined TRBV5-1 to TRBJ2-2, and the D gene may be TRBD2, 6 bases matching. The DNA is TGCGCCACTTCAGCCGGGACTCAAAACACCGGGGAGCTGTTTTTT. Translated, this gives CATSAGTQNTGELFF. This CDR3, with the reference TRBV5-1 and TRBJ2-2 proteins standing in past its ends, gives the full variable domain KAGVTQTPRYLIKTRGQQVTLSCSPISGHRSVSWYQQTPGQGLQFLFEYFSETQRNKGNFPGRFSGRQFSNSRSEMNVSTLELGDSALYLCATSAGTQNTGELFFGEGSRLTVL.